This T cell receptor (beta chain) was sequenced in a study of molecular identifiers for immune sequencing clone quantification. About the research overall: In replicates, RNA from roughly 18,000 or 92,000 naive CD8 cells was split five ways, four sequenced.

In this sample, this clonotype turned up many times. J gave up 8 bases and V 1 base, and 12 bases lay outside the gene matches. The germline CDR1 and CDR2 sequences are SEHNR and FQNEAQ (reference sequence). CDR3 length: 17 amino acids. Sorting defined naive CD8 T cells as CD8+CD4-CCR7+CD45RA+. Bulk TCR library preparation followed previously described methods with listed TCR primers. Using its own MiXCR run on the PCR reads, TCRdb lists one record per CDR3 protein. Among about 640,000 distinct CDR3 sequences listed, nearly 20% were seen once. This receptor was taken from a human donor in good health. Some libraries in this study had Jurkat cell RNA spiked in. The chain is built from TRBV7-9 and TRBJ2-1, with 9 bases that match TRBD2. Sequences were obtained from naive CD8+ T cells from blood, with Jurkat cell RNA spiked in. Described subset: FACS-sorted CD8+CD4-CCR7+CD45RA+ naive T cells. The CDR3 sequence: CASSLEVVLAGLDEQFF. The CDR3, as DNA: TGTGCCAGCAGCTTAGAAGTTGTCCTAGCGGGACTCGATGAGCAGTTCTTC.